These 27 T cell receptor beta chains came from one sample sequenced in a study of long-term antiretroviral therapy in people with HIV. Sequencing relied on immunoSEQ assay v3.0, run at survey level. Sequencing was performed with immunoSEQ multiplex PCR; in TCRdb, only in-frame clones are kept and a portion is missing. This sample has some 25,000 clones, with 65% to 85% found just once. Here the sequenced sample was unsorted PBMCs, taken 3 years after starting antiretroviral therapy. Receptors were obtained from a man aged 35 to 55 with HIV.

This clone was seen only a few times. The rearrangement joins TRBV10-2 to TRBJ1-5; D remains unclear. The CDR3 is made up of 14 amino acids. Germline V lookup: CDR1 WSHSY, CDR2 SAAADI. The V end was cut by 1 base, the J end by 4 bases, with 8 bases between. The DNA for the CDR3 is TGCGCCAGCAGTGAGTGGGGTTGGAATCAGCCCCAGCATTTT. As protein: CASSEWGWNQPQHF.

The chain is built from TRBV27 and TRBJ1-5, with D perhaps matching TRBD1 (6 bases). Looked up from germline, CDR1 is MNHEY and CDR2 is SMNVEV (reference sequence). V dropped 1 base and J dropped 5 bases, with 12 bases sitting between them. The CDR3 consists of 15 residues. The CDR3 nucleotides are TGTGCCAGCAGTTTATTAGGTGGGGGCTATCAGCCCCAGCATTTT. It codes for CASSLLGGGYQPQHF.

V usage is TRBV13 and J usage is TRBJ2-7, with 10 bases lining up with TRBD1. CDR1 is PRHDT and CDR2 is FYEKMQ in the germline V gene (reference sequence). Trimming took 6 bases from V and 7 from J; bases not matched to a gene: 9. This CDR3 contains 14 residues. CDR3 loop: CASSRTGGSGEQYF. DNA of the CDR3: TGTGCCAGCAGTCGGACAGGGGGTTCGGGGGAGCAGTACTTC.

This clone is large by share. The rearrangement joins TRBV28 to TRBJ2-7; D not certain. This CDR3 region has 14 residues. The V gene lost 3 bases and the J gene lost 0 bases, with 9 bases spanning the gap. Germline V CDR1 and CDR2: MDHEN, SYDVKM. The CDR3 sequence: CASSLVSSSYEQYF. The CDR3 DNA reads as TGTGCCAGCAGTTTGGTCAGCAGCTCCTACGAGCAGTACTTC.

This rearrangement joins TRBV10-3 to TRBJ1-5; D is undetermined. V was trimmed by 3 bases and J by 7 bases, leaving 10 bases between them. The CDR3 runs 13 residues. Germline V gene sequence: CDR1 ENHRY, CDR2 SYGVKD. CDR3 bases: TGTGCCATCAGTGACCCGAAAGCCCAGCCCCAGCATTTT. Translating it yields CAISDPKAQPQHF.

This clone occurred once. Other nucleotide sequences from this sample produce the same CDR3. This chain joins TRBV27 and TRBJ2-1; 7 bases map to TRBD2. Germline-derived CDR1 and CDR2 are MNHEY and SMNVEV (reference sequence). V lost 6 bases, J lost 5 bases, and 7 bases stayed unmatched. This CDR3 has 14 residues. CDR3 sequence (DNA): TGTGCCAGCAGCAGAGGGACTACAGACAATGAGCAGTTCTTC. Encoded protein: CASSRGTTDNEQFF.

On this clone itself: The germline gene is not matched at one end of the junction; a read error may be the cause. The CDR3 DNA reads TGTGCCAGCAGCCACCTTTCCGGGACAGGGGGCTTAGATGGCTACACCTTT. As protein: CASSHLSGTGGLDGYTF. This chain connects TRBV4-2 to TRBJ1-2; TRBD1 matches at 12 bases. The CDR3 is 17 amino acids. Germline lookup yields CDR1 LGHNA and CDR2 YNFKEQ.

The V and J genes are TRBV28 and TRBJ2-7; TRBD2 aligns across 16 bases. The CDR3 contains 14 residues. V dropped 6 bases and J dropped 11; count of bases not matched to a gene: 7. In germline, CDR1 is MDHEN, CDR2 SYDVKM. DNA for the CDR3: TGTGCCAGCAGCCCTGGGACTAGCGGGAGGGCGAAGTACTTC. Translated, it gives CASSPGTSGRAKYF.

The chain joins TRBV21-1 to TRBJ1-2; the table's D call TRBD1 went unverified against the DNA. TRBV21-1 is labeled a pseudogene. There are 11 residues in the CDR3. CDR3 DNA sequence: TGTGCCGCAACAGCTAACTATGGCTACACCTTC. Its translation: CAATANYGYTF.

This clone was detected only once. The rearrangement joins TRBV9 to TRBJ2-3; 9 positions match TRBD2. CDR1 and CDR2 (germline): SGDLS, YYNGEE. Trimming cost V 5 bases and J 3 bases; bases outside gene matches: 7. CDR3 length: 15 amino acids. CDR3 loop: CASSEKAGGTDTQYF. The CDR3 DNA is TGTGCCAGCAGTGAGAAAGCGGGAGGAACAGATACGCAGTATTTT.

The chain carries TRBV5-1 and TRBJ1-4; no clear D gene. This CDR3 comprises 14 residues. V lost 6 bases, J lost 5 bases, and 14 bases lay in between. Germline assignment: CDR1 SGHRS and CDR2 YFSETQ. CDR3 DNA: TGCGCCAGCACCCTAATCGGTCCCAATGAAAAACTGTTTTTT. Translating it yields CASTLIGPNEKLFF.

The CDR3 is CASSQGQGFWNTEAFF. The CDR3 nucleotides are TGTGCCAGCAGCCAAGGACAGGGATTCTGGAACACTGAAGCTTTCTTT. The chain employs TRBV14 and TRBJ1-1; 7 bases fit TRBD1. Germline CDR1 SGHDN, CDR2 FVKESK. This CDR3 is built from 16 residues. With V trimmed by 1 base and J by 1 base, 6 bases remained unmatched. Full variable domain (remainder filled in from reference TRBV14 and TRBJ1-1): EAGVTQFPSHSVIEKGQTVTLRCDPISGHDNLYWYRRVMGKEIKFLLHFVKESKQDESGMPNNRFLAERTGGTYSTLKVQPAELEDSGVYFCASSQGQGFWNTEAFFGQGTRLTVV.

V usage is TRBV18 and J usage is TRBJ2-7, with D possibly matching TRBD1 (5 bases). Per the germline V gene, CDR1 is KGHSH and CDR2 is LQKENI. This CDR3 is built from 14 residues. V was clipped by 3 bases and J by 5 bases, with 14 bases between them. The chain's CDR3 is CASSPELGVHEQYF. The CDR3 DNA reads TGTGCCAGCTCACCCGAGTTAGGGGTGCACGAGCAGTACTTC.

CDR3 sequence (DNA): TGTGCCAGCAGCGTAGGAGGCGGCGGTGCTAGCACAGATACGCAGTATTTT. This gives the protein CASSVGGGGASTDTQYF. The chain joins TRBV9 to TRBJ2-3; D not certain. With 0 bases removed from V and 0 bases from J, the gap between germline ends came to 14 bases. Looked up from germline, CDR1 is SGDLS and CDR2 is YYNGEE. This CDR3 contains 17 residues.

The chain is built from TRBV25-1 and TRBJ1-1, with D possibly TRBD1 on 5 matching bases. The CDR3 extends over 14 amino acids. Germline-derived CDR1 and CDR2 are MGHDK and SYGVNS. V lost 3 bases and J lost 4, with 12 bases in between. Here the CDR3 reads CASSDVWGGTEAFF. In nucleotides, the CDR3 is TGTGCCAGCAGTGATGTGTGGGGGGGCACTGAAGCTTTCTTT.

V usage is TRBV9 and J usage is TRBJ2-1; 9 bases map to TRBD1. The germline V gene encodes CDR1 SGDLS and CDR2 YYNGEE. This CDR3 contains 14 residues. After removal of 3 bases from V and 7 bases from J, the junction contained 5 bases not matched to a gene. The CDR3 DNA reads as TGTGCCAGCAGCGCGGGGACAGGGACGAATGAGCAGTTCTTC. Residues: CASSAGTGTNEQFF.

J is TRBJ1-2 and V is TRBV9, with a possible D match to TRBD1 (5 bases). Germline values: CDR1 SGDLS, CDR2 YYNGEE. The CDR3 is made up of 13 amino acids. V was pared by 0 bases and J by 6 bases, with 9 bases between. CDR3 in DNA: TGTGCCAGCAGCGTAGGGGGAGGGGATGGCTACACCTTC. Its protein product is CASSVGGGDGYTF.

The genes are TRBV11-2 and TRBJ2-4; TRBD2 aligns across 8 bases. The germline CDR1 and CDR2 sequences are SGHAT and FQNNGV. The V segment lost 1 base and the J segment 5 bases; nucleotides outside the gene matches: 10. The CDR3 sequence is 17 residues long. CDR3 amino acids: CASSLGPGGEGENIQYF. As DNA, the CDR3 is TGTGCCAGCAGCTTAGGCCCGGGGGGGGAGGGTGAAAACATTCAGTACTTC. Drawing the rest from reference TRBV11-2 and TRBJ2-4, the complete variable domain is EAGVAQSPRYKIIEKRQSVAFWCNPISGHATLYWYQQILGQGPKLLIQFQNNGVVDDSQLPKDRFSAERLKGVDSTLKIQPAKLEDSAVYLCASSLGPGGEGENIQYFGAGTRLSVL.

The V and J genes are TRBV2 and TRBJ2-2; D gene unclear. The CDR3 covers 13 residues. Trimming took 4 bases from V and 6 from J, leaving 9 bases between them. CDR1 and CDR2 from the germline V gene are SNHLY and FYNNEI. The CDR3 DNA reads TGTGCCAGCAGTGTCAGCGTGGCCGGGGAGCTGTTTTTT. This codes for CASSVSVAGELFF.

CDR3 in DNA: TGTGCCAGCAGACGTAGCGGGGGGGGCGCAGATACGCAGTATTTT. Translated, it gives CASRRSGGGADTQYF. The rearrangement uses TRBV6-5 and TRBJ2-3; 11 bases fit TRBD2. The V gene's germline CDR1 is MNHEY and CDR2 SVGAGI. V lost 6 bases to trimming and J lost 4 bases; unmatched junction nucleotides: 6. The length of the CDR3 is 15 residues.

The chain joins TRBV18 to TRBJ1-4; D is unclear. V gave up 3 bases and J gave up 8 bases, with 13 bases separating them. Per germline, CDR1 KGHSH and CDR2 LQKENI. The CDR3 loop spans 14 amino acids. The CDR3 spells CASSPAGSTEKLFF. DNA for the CDR3: TGTGCCAGCTCACCGGCCGGGTCAACCGAAAAACTGTTTTTT. Together with reference TRBV18 and TRBJ1-4, the CDR3 gives the full variable domain: NAGVMQNPRHLVRRRGQEARLRCSPMKGHSHVYWYRQLPEEGLKFMVYLQKENIIDESGMPKERFSAEFPKEGPSILRIQQVVRGDSAAYFCASSPAGSTEKLFFGSGTQLSVL.

The chain joins TRBV12-2 to TRBJ1-1; TRBD1, the table's D call, lacks a check against the DNA. TRBV12-2 is given as a pseudogene. The CDR3 runs 17 residues. The CDR3 DNA sequence: TGTGCAAGTCGCCCTGAGCCACAGGGGGTTGAGACCACTGAAGCTTTCTTT. The encoded protein is CASRPEPQGVETTEAFF.

The chain carries TRBV12-5 and TRBJ2-5; D is perhaps TRBD2 (6 bases). The CDR3 is 14 amino acids. V lost 5 bases, J lost 5 bases, and 15 bases lay in between. Per the germline V gene, CDR1 is LGHNT and CDR2 is FRNRAP. The CDR3 loop is CASGMGLEGETQYF. CDR3 coding DNA: TGTGCTAGTGGTATGGGACTCGAGGGTGAGACCCAGTACTTC.

V and J are TRBV7-8 and TRBJ2-1; 11 nucleotides match TRBD1. The germline V gene encodes CDR1 SGHVS and CDR2 FQNEAQ. Trimming cost V 2 bases and J 4 bases; bases outside gene matches: 4. The CDR3 length is 16 residues. The CDR3 spells CASSLTGTGGYNEQFF. The DNA for the CDR3 is TGTGCCAGCAGCTTAACCGGGACAGGGGGTTACAATGAGCAGTTCTTC.

The chain employs TRBV29-1 and TRBJ1-2; no firm D call. V was clipped by 3 bases and J by 8 bases, with 10 bases between them. The CDR3 extends over 11 amino acids. CDR1 is SQVTM, CDR2 ANQGSEA, per germline. Written as DNA, the CDR3 is TGCAGCGTTGATGGAGTGTGGGGCTACACCTTC. This encodes CSVDGVWGYTF.

The V and J genes are TRBV10-3 and TRBJ1-1; unclear D gene. V lost 10 bases, J lost 0 bases, and 12 bases lay in between. Per the germline V gene, CDR1 is ENHRY and CDR2 is SYGVKD. This CDR3 contains 13 residues. CDR3 sequence: CATGSQMNTEAFF. Here the CDR3 DNA reads TGTGCCACCGGCTCACAGATGAACACTGAAGCTTTCTTT.

The V gene is TRBV30, the J gene TRBJ2-1; the D gene is possibly TRBD2 (6 bases). The CDR3 totals 17 residues. Per the germline V gene, CDR1 is GTSNPN and CDR2 is SVGIG (reference sequence). Trimming left V 4 bases short and J 2 bases short, with 21 bases between. The CDR3 nucleotides read TGTGCCTGGATCCACCGAGGGGTTAGCGGAGCCTACAATGAGCAGTTCTTC. Amino acids: CAWIHRGVSGAYNEQFF. Based on the CDR3 plus reference TRBV30 and TRBJ2-1, the full variable domain is SQTIHQWPATLVQPVGSPLSLECTVEGTSNPNLYWYRQAAGRGLQLLFYSVGIGQISSEVPQNLSASRPQDRQFILSSKKLLLSDSGFYLCAWIHRGVSGAYNEQFFGPGTRLTVL.